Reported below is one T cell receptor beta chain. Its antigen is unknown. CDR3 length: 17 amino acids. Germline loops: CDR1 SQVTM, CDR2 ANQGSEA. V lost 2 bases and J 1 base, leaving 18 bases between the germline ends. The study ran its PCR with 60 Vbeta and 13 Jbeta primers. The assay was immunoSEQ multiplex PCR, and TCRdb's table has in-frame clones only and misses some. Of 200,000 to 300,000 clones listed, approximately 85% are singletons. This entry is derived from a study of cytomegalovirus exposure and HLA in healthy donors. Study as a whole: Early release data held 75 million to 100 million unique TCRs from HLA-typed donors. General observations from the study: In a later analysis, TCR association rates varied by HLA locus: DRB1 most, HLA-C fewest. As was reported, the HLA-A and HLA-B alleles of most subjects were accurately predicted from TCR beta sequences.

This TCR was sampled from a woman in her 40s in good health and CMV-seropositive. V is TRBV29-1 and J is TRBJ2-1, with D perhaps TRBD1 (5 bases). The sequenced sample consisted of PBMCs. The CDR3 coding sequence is TGCAGCGTTGAATCGTACCTCGACAGCAGATCCTACAATGAGCAGTTCTTC. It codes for CSVESYLDSRSYNEQFF.